There are a few counts of the clone carrying this TCR beta chain. What it binds is unknown. This specimen belongs to a study of beta chain features in type 1 diabetes. Germline CDR1 SGHNT, CDR2 YENEEA. J lost 1 base, V lost 5 bases, and 10 bases had no gene match. The CDR3 spans 17 residues. Reverse transcription of all isolated RNA meant that expressed TCRB transcripts were sequenced. Generated by immunoSEQ multiplex PCR, the TCRdb table keeps only in-frame clones and is missing some. The table shows around 170,000 clones, with 8.5% to 10% occurring only once. Study-wide results and caveats: TCRB CDR3s from Type 1 diabetes patients were moderately but significantly shorter in all four CD4+ subsets. PCR, the amplification step, might favor shorter templates, equally in patients and controls.

Material: central memory CD4+ T cells from blood. This rearrangement joins TRBV11-3 to TRBJ2-1; TRBD1 matches at 8 bases. The TCR originated in a young woman with type 1 diabetes. The CDR3 DNA reads as TGTGCCAGCAGCCCCGGACAGGGAAGAAGATCCTACAATGAGCAGTTCTTC. Translating it yields CASSPGQGRRSYNEQFF.